Shown below are 17 T cell receptor beta chains from a single sample sequenced in a study of CD8 T cells in Susac syndrome (dated by TCRdb to the late 2010s). Libraries were prepared through the immunoSEQ multiplex PCR assay. RNA was extracted using the RNeasy kit, and about 0.5 to 1 ug of the RNA was reverse transcribed with random hexamers. The public reads were quality trimmed at Q25 with fastp and then assembled into clones with MiXCR by TCRdb, keeping productive beta chains. Every CDR3 protein is listed once, alongside the most common genes and DNA of its rows. The sample table shows about 120,000 distinct CDR3 sequences, and roughly 92% are seen once. The ten largest clones represent roughly 0.098% of the sample. Sequenced sample: CD4+ T cells from PBMCs. These TCRs come from a human donor in good health.

The V call is TRBV3-1, the J call TRBJ1-3; D not certain. Germline CDR1 and CDR2: LGHDT and YNNKEL (reference sequence). This CDR3 has 15 amino acids. Trimming shortened V by 3 bases and J by 0 bases, and 9 bases separated the two germline ends. CDR3 sequence (DNA): TGTGCCAGCAGCCAGCAGAGATACTCTGGAAACACCATATATTTT. Translating gives CASSQQRYSGNTIYF.

The V and J genes are TRBV20-1 and TRBJ2-3; D ambiguous. V was cut by 3 bases and J by 0 bases, with 10 bases left in between. The CDR3 runs 14 residues. The V gene's germline CDR1 is DFQATT and CDR2 SNEGSKA (reference sequence). The CDR3 DNA reads TGCAGTGCTAGTCAGCGCTTGAGCACAGATACGCAGTATTTT. It is translated as CSASQRLSTDTQYF.

This chain connects TRBV29-1 to TRBJ2-5; D remains ambiguous. Trimming shortened V by 2 bases and J by 1 base, and 5 bases separated the two germline ends. CDR1 is SQVTM, CDR2 ANQGSEA, per germline. This CDR3 has 12 residues. The CDR3 spells CSVEFSQETQYF. The CDR3 bases are TGCAGCGTTGAATTCAGCCAAGAGACCCAGTACTTC.

The table lists this clonotype with a few counts. The rearrangement uses TRBV5-1 and TRBJ1-2; D call uncertain. CDR3 size: 14 residues. CDR1 is SGHRS and CDR2 is YFSETQ in the germline V gene. Trimming pared 7 bases from V and 1 base from J, leaving 14 bases between. The CDR3 here is CASQKGSDNYGYTF. The CDR3 nucleotides are TGCGCCAGCCAGAAGGGCAGCGATAACTATGGCTACACCTTC.

The table lists this clonotype with a count of one. The gene calls are TRBV30 and TRBJ1-5; a weak D match, TRBD1 (5 bases). Germline assignment: CDR1 GTSNPN and CDR2 SVGIG (reference sequence). V gave up 7 bases and J gave up 2 bases, with 21 bases separating them. The CDR3 length is 16 residues. DNA of the CDR3: TGTGCCTTCACCGGGGCAGACGTTTATGGCAATCAGCCCCAGCATTTT. Protein: CAFTGADVYGNQPQHF.

This clonotype was seen more than once but under ten times. The chain employs TRBV7-9 and TRBJ2-7, with D perhaps matching TRBD1 (5 bases). Germline loops: CDR1 SEHNR, CDR2 FQNEAQ (reference sequence). The CDR3 consists of 13 residues. The V and J ends lost 1 base and 3 bases respectively, with 7 bases between them. The CDR3 coding sequence is TGTGCCAGCAGCTTAGAGGGGTACTACGAGCAGTACTTC. Its translation is CASSLEGYYEQYF.

This clonotype was counted between two and nine times. The chain uses TRBV12-3 or TRBV12-4 and TRBJ2-7, with 10 bases that match TRBD2. V trimming: 5 bases; J trimming: 2 bases; junction bases outside the gene matches: 3. There are 14 residues in the CDR3. CDR3 bases: TGTGCCAGCAGTACACTAGCGGGGCCCTACGAGCAGTACTTC. This gives the protein CASSTLAGPYEQYF.

The chain employs TRBV5-4 and TRBJ2-2, with 9 bases matching TRBD1. Trimming removed 6 bases from V and 6 bases from J; junction bases left unmatched: 18. Germline V lookup: CDR1 SGHNT, CDR2 YYREEE (reference sequence). The CDR3 has 18 residues. The chain's CDR3 is CASTRLYGTGGGPGELFF. CDR3 DNA sequence: TGTGCCAGCACCCGACTATATGGTACAGGGGGCGGTCCCGGGGAGCTGTTTTTT. The whole variable domain, remainder taken from reference TRBV5-4 and TRBJ2-2, is ETGVTQSPTHLIKTRGQQVTLRCSSQSGHNTVSWYQQALGQGPQFIFQYYREEENGRGNFPPRFSGLQFPNYSSELNVNALELDDSALYLCASTRLYGTGGGPGELFFGEGSRLTVL.

CDR3 nucleotide sequence: TGCAGCGTTGAGACCCTACAGGGAAACATTCAGTACTTC. It is translated as CSVETLQGNIQYF. The chain employs TRBV29-1 and TRBJ2-4; D perhaps matches TRBD1 (6 bases). The germline CDR1 and CDR2 sequences are SQVTM and ANQGSEA. This CDR3 comprises 13 residues. V lost 3 bases, J lost 6 bases, and 12 bases lay in between.

V is TRBV7-3 and J is TRBJ2-1; tentative D call: TRBD1 (6 bases). This CDR3 is 16 amino acids long. CDR1 and CDR2 (germline): SGHTA, FQGTGA. With 5 bases removed from V and 0 bases from J, the gap between germline ends came to 14 bases. CDR3: CASSPHRDNSYNEQFF. CDR3 bases: TGTGCCAGCAGCCCGCACAGGGATAACTCCTACAATGAGCAGTTCTTC.

This clonotype was found a few times. This chain links TRBV30 with TRBJ2-7; 12 bases fit TRBD1. The V gene end was trimmed by 2 bases and the J gene end by 5 bases; junction bases not matched to a gene: 4. Germline values: CDR1 GTSNPN, CDR2 SVGIG (reference sequence). The CDR3 is 14 amino acids. CDR3 DNA sequence: TGTGCCTGGAGTCCCGGGACAGGGGGCAACGAGCAGTACTTC. It is translated as CAWSPGTGGNEQYF.

The genes are TRBV5-6 and TRBJ2-6; D is unclear. Germline lookup yields CDR1 SGHDT and CDR2 YYEEEE. The CDR3 covers 16 residues. V lost 1 base and J lost 2, with 10 bases in between. CDR3 nucleotide sequence: TGTGCCAGCAGCTTGTTGAATATTGCTGGGGCCAACGTCCTGACTTTC. Translating gives CASSLLNIAGANVLTF. Full variable domain (rest looked up from reference TRBV5-6 and TRBJ2-6): DAGVTQSPTHLIKTRGQQVTLRCSPKSGHDTVSWYQQALGQGPQFIFQYYEEEERQRGNFPDRFSGHQFPNYSSELNVNALLLGDSALYLCASSLLNIAGANVLTFGAGSRLTVL.

This CDR3 is CSVVVGVGEQFF. Written as DNA, the CDR3 is TGCAGCGTTGTTGTTGGGGTGGGTGAGCAGTTCTTC. The V call is TRBV29-1, the J call TRBJ2-1; unclear D gene. This CDR3 comprises 12 residues. The germline gives CDR1 SQVTM, CDR2 ANQGSEA. V was cut by 4 bases and J by 9 bases, with 13 bases left in between.

V gene TRBV24-1 combines with J gene TRBJ2-1; tentatively, D is TRBD1 (7 bases). This CDR3 has 16 amino acids. V gave up 5 bases and J gave up 0 bases, with 13 bases separating them. The V gene's germline CDR1 is KGHDR and CDR2 SFDVKD. The CDR3 bases are TGTGCCACCAGTGGACCAGGGGGGAGCTCCTACAATGAGCAGTTCTTC. It is translated as CATSGPGGSSYNEQFF.

The rearrangement uses TRBV20-1 and TRBJ2-2, with 7 bases that match TRBD2. J gave up 13 bases and V 2 bases, and 13 bases lay outside the gene matches. Germline CDR1 DFQATT, CDR2 SNEGSKA (reference sequence). The CDR3 covers 14 residues. In DNA, the CDR3 is TGCAGTGCTAGACCGGGAGGCGATCCACGGGGGCTGTTTTTT. This gives the protein CSARPGGDPRGLFF.

The chain joins TRBV6-1 to TRBJ2-7; possibly TRBD1 for D (6 bases). V was shortened by 7 bases and J by 0 bases, with 16 bases between the two germline ends. Per germline, CDR1 MNHNS and CDR2 SASEGT. This CDR3 comprises 15 residues. CDR3: CASISGDDFSYEQYF. CDR3 DNA: TGTGCCAGCATATCAGGGGACGATTTCTCCTACGAGCAGTACTTC.

The chain combines TRBV18 with TRBJ2-7, with a tentative D call TRBD2 (5 bases). Per germline, CDR1 KGHSH and CDR2 LQKENI. Between the trimmed V and J ends, which lost 2 bases and 5 bases, there was a span of 10 bases. CDR3 length: 13 residues. The CDR3 protein is CASSPVGSDEQYF. CDR3 bases: TGTGCCAGCTCACCAGTGGGGAGCGACGAGCAGTACTTC.